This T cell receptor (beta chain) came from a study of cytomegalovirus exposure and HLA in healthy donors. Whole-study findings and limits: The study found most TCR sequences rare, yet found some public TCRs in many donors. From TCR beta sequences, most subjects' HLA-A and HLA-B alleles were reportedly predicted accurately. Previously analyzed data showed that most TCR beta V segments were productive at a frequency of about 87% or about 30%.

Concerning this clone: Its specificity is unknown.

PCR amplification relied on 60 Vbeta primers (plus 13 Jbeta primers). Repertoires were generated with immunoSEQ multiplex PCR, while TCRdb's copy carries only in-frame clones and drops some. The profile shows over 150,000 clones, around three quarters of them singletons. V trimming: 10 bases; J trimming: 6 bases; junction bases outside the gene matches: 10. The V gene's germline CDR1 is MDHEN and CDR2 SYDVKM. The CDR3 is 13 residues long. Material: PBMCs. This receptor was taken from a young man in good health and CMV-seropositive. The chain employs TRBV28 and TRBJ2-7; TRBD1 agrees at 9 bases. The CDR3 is CATRDRVEGEQYF. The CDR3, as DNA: TGTGCCACCAGGGACAGGGTGGAAGGCGAGCAGTACTTC.